The sequence of this T cell receptor (beta chain) was determined in a study of cytomegalovirus exposure and HLA in healthy donors. The table lists this clone with a few counts. PCR amplification relied on 60 Vbeta primers (plus 13 Jbeta primers). Profiling relied on immunoSEQ multiplex PCR, and the TCRdb table lists in-frame clones only, not all of them. The sample includes 200,000 to 250,000 clones, approximately 80% of them seen just once. The sample consisted of PBMCs. The source is a boy younger than 10 in good health and CMV-seronegative.

The CDR3 here is CASSVEGLAGTYEQYF. In DNA, the CDR3 is TGTGCCAGCAGCGTAGAGGGGCTAGCGGGAACCTACGAGCAGTACTTC. This rearrangement joins TRBV9 to TRBJ2-7; TRBD2 matches 9 bases. The CDR3 contains 16 residues. CDR1 SGDLS and CDR2 YYNGEE come from the germline V gene. J gave up 2 bases and V 0 bases, and 6 bases lay outside the gene matches.